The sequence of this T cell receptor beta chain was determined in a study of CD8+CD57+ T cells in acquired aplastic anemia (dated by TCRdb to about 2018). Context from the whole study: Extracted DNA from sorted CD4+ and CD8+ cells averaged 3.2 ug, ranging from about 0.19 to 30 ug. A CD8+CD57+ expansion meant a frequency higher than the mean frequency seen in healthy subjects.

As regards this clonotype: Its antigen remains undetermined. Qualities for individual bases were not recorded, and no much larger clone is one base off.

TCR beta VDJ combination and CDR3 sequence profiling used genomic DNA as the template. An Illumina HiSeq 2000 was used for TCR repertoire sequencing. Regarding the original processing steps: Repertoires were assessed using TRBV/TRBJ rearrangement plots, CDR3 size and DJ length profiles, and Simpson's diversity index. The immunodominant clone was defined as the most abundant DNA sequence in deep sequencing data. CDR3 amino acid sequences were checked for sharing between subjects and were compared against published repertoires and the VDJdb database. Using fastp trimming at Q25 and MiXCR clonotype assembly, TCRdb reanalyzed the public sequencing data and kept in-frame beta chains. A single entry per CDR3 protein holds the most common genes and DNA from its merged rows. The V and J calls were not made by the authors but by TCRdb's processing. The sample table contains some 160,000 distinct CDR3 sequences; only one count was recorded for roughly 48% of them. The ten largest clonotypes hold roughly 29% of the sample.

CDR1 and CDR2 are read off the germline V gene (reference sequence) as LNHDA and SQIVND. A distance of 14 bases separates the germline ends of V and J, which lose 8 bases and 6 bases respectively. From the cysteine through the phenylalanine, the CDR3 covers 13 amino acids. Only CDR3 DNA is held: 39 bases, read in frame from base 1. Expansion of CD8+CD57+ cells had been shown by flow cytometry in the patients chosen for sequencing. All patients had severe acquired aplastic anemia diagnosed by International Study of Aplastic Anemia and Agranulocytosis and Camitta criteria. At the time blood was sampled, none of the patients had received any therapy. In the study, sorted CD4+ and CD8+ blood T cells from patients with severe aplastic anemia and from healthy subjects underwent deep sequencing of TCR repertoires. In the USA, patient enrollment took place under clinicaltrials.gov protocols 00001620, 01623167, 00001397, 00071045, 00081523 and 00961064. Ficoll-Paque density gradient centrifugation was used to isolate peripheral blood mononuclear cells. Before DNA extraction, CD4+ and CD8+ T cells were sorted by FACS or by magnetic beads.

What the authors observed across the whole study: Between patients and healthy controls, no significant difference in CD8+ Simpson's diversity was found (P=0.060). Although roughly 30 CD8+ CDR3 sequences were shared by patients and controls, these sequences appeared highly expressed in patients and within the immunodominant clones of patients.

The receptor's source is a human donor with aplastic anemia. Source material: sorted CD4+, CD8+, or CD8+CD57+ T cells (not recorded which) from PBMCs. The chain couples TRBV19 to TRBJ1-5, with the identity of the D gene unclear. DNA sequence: TGTGCCAGTGCTCGCGGGTGGGGTCAGCCCCAGCATTTT. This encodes CASARGWGQPQHF. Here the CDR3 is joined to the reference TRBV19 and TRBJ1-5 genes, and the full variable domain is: DGGITQSPKYLFRKEGQNVTLSCEQNLNHDAMYWYRQDPGQGLRLIYYSQIVNDFQKGDIAEGYSVSREKKESFPLTVTSAQKNPTAFYLCASARGWGQPQHFGDGTRLSIL.